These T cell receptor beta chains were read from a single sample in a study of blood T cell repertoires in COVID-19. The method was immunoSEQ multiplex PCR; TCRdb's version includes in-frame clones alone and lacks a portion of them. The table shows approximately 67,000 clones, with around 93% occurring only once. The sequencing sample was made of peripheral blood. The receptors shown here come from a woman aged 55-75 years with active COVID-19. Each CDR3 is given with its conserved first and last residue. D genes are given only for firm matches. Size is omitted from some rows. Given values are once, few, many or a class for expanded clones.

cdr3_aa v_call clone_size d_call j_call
CATSRDTGGAYIYGSPLHF TRBV15 . . TRBJ1-6
CASSLATAGRAETQYF TRBV5-1 once . TRBJ2-5
CASSEAGLAQNNEQFF TRBV10-1 . TRBD2 TRBJ2-1
CASSPTDRGRYTF TRBV27 . TRBD1 TRBJ1-2
CASSLGAGGDYNSPLHF TRBV5-1 . TRBD1 TRBJ1-6
CASSQVQGNTEAFF TRBV4-1 . . TRBJ1-1
CASSLGPGGPYNEQFF TRBV5-4 . TRBD2 TRBJ2-1
CASSLGPPGGAGGQGEQYF TRBV7-2 . TRBD2 TRBJ2-7
CASSPFGGGLNEQYF TRBV7-6 few . TRBJ2-7
CASSPYRSRGTDTQYF TRBV28 . . TRBJ2-3
CASSQDDRTGTF TRBV4-1 few TRBD1 TRBJ1-2
CASSHSPLGQRNQPQHF TRBV5-5 . . TRBJ1-5
CASSTNYPGLDNEQFF TRBV5-1 . . TRBJ2-1
CASSEPAWGGRAMNEQFF TRBV6-1 once TRBD2 TRBJ2-1
CASRRGGSVANEKLFF TRBV11-2 . . TRBJ1-4
CASSSHRPDTGELFF TRBV28 . . TRBJ2-2
CASEGGSTDTQYF TRBV2 . . TRBJ2-3
CASSPGLAGKNEQFF TRBV5-4 . TRBD2 TRBJ2-1
CASSLSSGSNTGELFF TRBV18 . TRBD2 TRBJ2-2
CASSPQGTVREQYF TRBV18 once TRBD1 TRBJ2-7
CASSTGQVATNEKLFF TRBV5-1 . TRBD1 TRBJ1-4
CASSSPPGTGAPWAQYF TRBV7-6 . TRBD1 TRBJ2-5
CAISTGVDTQYF TRBV10-3 . . TRBJ2-3
CASSLGQGDMNF TRBV7-9 . TRBD1 TRBJ2-4
CATARDKGPYEQYF TRBV15 . . TRBJ2-7
CASSDTGVSYNEQFF TRBV6-1 . . TRBJ2-1
CASSQGTREAFF TRBV4-1 . . TRBJ1-1
CASSPPGQGGSYEQYF TRBV18 . TRBD1 TRBJ2-7
CASSDPSEGAREQFF TRBV2 . TRBD1 TRBJ2-1
CSAMTGPPEAFF TRBV29-1 . . TRBJ1-1
CATSDPGELASEQFF TRBV24-1 . TRBD2 TRBJ2-1
CASTRPGQGGRGYTF TRBV28 . TRBD1 TRBJ1-2
CASGDGGSTNEKLFF TRBV28 . . TRBJ1-4
CASSLAGTRRGELFF TRBV7-2 once TRBD2 TRBJ2-2
CASSYSLAGLTDTQYF TRBV6-6 . TRBD2 TRBJ2-3
CASSPGYEQYF TRBV28 . . TRBJ2-7
CASSPPGREAETQYF TRBV19 . . TRBJ2-5
CASRRLAGGFQETQYF TRBV5-1 . TRBD2 TRBJ2-5
CASSLAGGRASNEQFF TRBV7-2 once TRBD2 TRBJ2-1
CAWSVLGAGGDEQFF TRBV30 once TRBD1 TRBJ2-1
CASSLLAGVGTGELFF TRBV5-8 . TRBD2 TRBJ2-2
CASSLGRRTGDEQFF TRBV7-9 . TRBD1 TRBJ2-1
CASSLLATADTEAFF TRBV5-1 . . TRBJ1-1
CASSSTGTIYEQYF TRBV11-2 once . TRBJ2-7
CASSLGQGEAFF TRBV11-3 . TRBD1 TRBJ1-1
CASSSKTAYTEAFF TRBV13 . . TRBJ1-1
CASSRRTSGRPDTQYF TRBV7-2 . TRBD2 TRBJ2-3
CASSAGQYLSNEKLFF TRBV19 few TRBD1 TRBJ1-4
CASRQGVNQPQHF TRBV6-5 . . TRBJ1-5
CASTPVRTGGSYNSPLHF TRBV7-8 . TRBD1 TRBJ1-6
CASSLDGQDNYGYTF TRBV7-8 once TRBD1 TRBJ1-2
CASRAQRELANEQFF TRBV6-5 . TRBD2 TRBJ2-1
CASSARPLAGYQGGSYEQYF TRBV7-6 . TRBD2 TRBJ2-7
CASREVPGQGSSTEAFF TRBV7-9 . TRBD1 TRBJ1-1
CAWSTPQGGSLGDTQYF TRBV30 . . TRBJ2-3
CASSFRTGDGGYTF TRBV11-2 once TRBD1 TRBJ1-2
CASSSRGGTTTDTQYF TRBV5-1 . TRBD2 TRBJ2-3